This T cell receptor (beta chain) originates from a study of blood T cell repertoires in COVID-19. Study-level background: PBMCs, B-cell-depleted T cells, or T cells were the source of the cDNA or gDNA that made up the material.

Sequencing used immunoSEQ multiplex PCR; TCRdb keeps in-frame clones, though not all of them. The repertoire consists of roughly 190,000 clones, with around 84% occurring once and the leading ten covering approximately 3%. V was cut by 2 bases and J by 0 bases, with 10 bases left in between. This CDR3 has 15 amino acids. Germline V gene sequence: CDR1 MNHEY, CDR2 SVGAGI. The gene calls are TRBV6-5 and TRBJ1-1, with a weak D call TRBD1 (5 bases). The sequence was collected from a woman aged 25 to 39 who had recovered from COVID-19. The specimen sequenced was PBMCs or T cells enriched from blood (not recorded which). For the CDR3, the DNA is TGTGCCAGCAGTTACCAAGACAGACTGAACACTGAAGCTTTCTTT. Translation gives CASSYQDRLNTEAFF.